There are a few counts of the clone carrying this TCR beta chain. The antigen is unknown. Each donor provided about 5 to 8.5 ml of heparinized whole blood. Produced via immunoSEQ multiplex PCR; TCRdb's table is partial and in-frame only. Recorded here are about 19,000 clones, none singletons. This sample is drawn from a study of T cell clonality in common variable immunodeficiency. Study-level results: Reportedly, TCR beta sequences from common variable immunodeficiency showed fewer deletions and N-nucleotide insertions.

The sample was peripheral blood mononuclear cells. This receptor was obtained from a human donor with common variable immunodeficiency.

The CDR3 loop reads CASKEGLWTSPYEQYF. The sequenced part of the CDR3 DNA is TGTGCCAGTAAGGAGGGCCTCTGGACTTCCCCCTACGAG. The chain links TRBV19 to TRBJ2-7; tentative D call: TRBD2 (6 bases). The read ends 3 residues early relative to the CDR3; the germline J gene fills the gap. CDR1 and CDR2 (germline): LNHDA, SQIVND (reference sequence). Trimming shortened V by 7 bases and J by 2 bases, and 21 bases separated the two germline ends. The length of the CDR3 is 16 residues.